A single sample is the source of the 5 T cell receptor beta chains below, sequenced in a study of blood T cell repertoires in COVID-19. Profiled with immunoSEQ multiplex PCR; TCRdb holds only in-frame clones, not every one. The top ten hold roughly 0.26% of the sample, which has around 700,000 clones, over 80% seen once. The source material was peripheral blood. Source of these receptors: a woman in her late teens or twenties with acute or convalescent COVID-19.

For the CDR3, the DNA is TGTGCCAGCAGCACACAGAGACAGGCGCCGTACACTGAAGCTTTCTTT. As protein: CASSTQRQAPYTEAFF. V usage is TRBV7-9 and J usage is TRBJ1-1; D is perhaps TRBD1 (6 bases). Germline lookup yields CDR1 SEHNR and CDR2 FQNEAQ (reference sequence). Trimming left V 5 bases short and J 3 bases short, with 19 bases between. The CDR3 is 16 residues long. Combining the CDR3 with reference TRBV7-9 and TRBJ1-1 gives the whole variable domain DTGVSQNPRHKITKRGQNVTFRCDPISEHNRLYWYRQTLGQGPEFLTYFQNEAQLEKSRLLSDRFSAERPKGSFSTLEIQRTEQGDSAMYLCASSTQRQAPYTEAFFGQGTRLTVV.

This rearrangement joins TRBV19 to TRBJ1-1; D is unclear. V shed 2 bases and J shed 2 bases, with 6 bases lying between them. Germline values: CDR1 LNHDA, CDR2 SQIVND (reference sequence). This CDR3 region has 13 residues. CDR3 loop: CASSILINTEAFF. CDR3 DNA: TGTGCCAGTAGTATACTTATAAACACTGAAGCTTTCTTT.

J is TRBJ2-5 and V is TRBV7-2, with TRBD1 matching over 7 bases. Per the germline V gene, CDR1 is SGHTA and CDR2 is FQGNSA. CDR3 length: 17 amino acids. Trimming took 1 base from V and 2 from J; bases not matched to a gene: 10. The CDR3 DNA reads as TGTGCCAGCAGCTTAGGACAGGGTTTTTTGGGACAAGAGACCCAGTACTTC. Translated, it gives CASSLGQGFLGQETQYF.

As for this clone: The sample contains more than one DNA sequence encoding this CDR3. The chain joins TRBV30 to TRBJ1-5; D is ambiguous. Germline V lookup: CDR1 GTSNPN, CDR2 SVGIG (reference sequence). Trimming cost V 0 bases and J 4 bases, with 7 bases left between them. The CDR3 runs 13 residues. The CDR3 spells CAWSVRGNQPQHF. CDR3 sequence (DNA): TGTGCCTGGAGTGTACGAGGAAATCAGCCCCAGCATTTT.

V usage is TRBV10-1 and J usage is TRBJ1-5; D remains ambiguous. In germline, CDR1 is WNHNN, CDR2 SYGVQD (reference sequence). Trimming took 0 bases from V and 0 from J, leaving 6 bases between them. This CDR3 is 15 amino acids long. The DNA for the CDR3 is TGCGCCAGCAGTGAGTCATGCAGTAGCAATCAGCCCCAGCATTTT. The encoded protein is CASSESCSSNQPQHF.